The subject of this entry is one TCR beta chain. Its antigen is still unknown. No per-base quality is available; no much larger clone lies one base away. TCR CDR3 regions were amplified from genomic DNA by multiplex PCR using the deep immunoSEQ assay. For each cell subset, the extracted genomic DNA was distributed evenly across all wells of several immunoSEQ 96-well plates, and each plate served as one replicate. For sorted subsets, around 200 ng genomic DNA, equal to some 28,000 T cell genomes, was loaded into each replicate PCR. The purified libraries were quantified using a Qubit 3.0 fluorometer, sized with a Bioanalyzer 2100, and then quantified again using the KAPA Library Quantification kit. A separate single-read 150-cycle Illumina NextSeq 550 flow cell was used to sequence each immunoSEQ 96-well plate. As for how the authors treated the data: The immunoSEQ output contained only junctional sequences without quality scores, so filtering could not match that applied to full-length reads. To assign V/J genes and CDR3, sequences were annotated using PyIR, a Python wrapper for IgBLAST v1.9, with IMGT germline references. Reads were filtered out if the reads had weak V/J assignments (E-value above 1e-6), no CDR3, stop codons, out-of-frame junctions, or ambiguous translated residues. V3J clonotypes were defined as sequences sharing the same inferred V gene, J gene, and CDR3 amino acid sequence. Percentage overlap between repertoires was calculated by dividing the number of shared unique clonotypes by the size of the smaller repertoire. Richness of each repertoire was evaluated using RTK rarefaction, the Chao1 estimator, and Recon v2.1 estimates of unobserved clonotypes. Generation probabilities for all TCRbeta clonotypes obtained by the gDNA method from four donors were computed using OLGA. As stored in TCRdb, this immuneACCESS dataset retains in-frame rearrangements with V and J assigned. A fraction of the clones does not appear; measured against another copy, unresolved V genes explain less than half of the discrepancy, and the remainder lacks a known reason. The V and J calls and clone size come from that table; D and trimming were worked out from the DNA. The sample yields about 2,500,000 clones; roughly 92% were counted once. The top ten clones comprise over 0.12% of the sample.

This entry belongs to a study of shared clonotypes between healthy human individuals (dated by TCRdb to about 2020). Study-wide context: The cohort comprised two women and three men aged 18 to 49 years. Blood TCR repertoires of about 5 healthy adults were deeply sequenced to estimate repertoire size and the extent of clonotype sharing between individuals. Libraries were prepared and TCR repertoires were sequenced by different laboratories using diverse techniques, in order to increase sequencing depth and limit assay-specific biases. Per donor, three plates each were used for CD4 naive and CD4 memory, two for CD8 naive, and one for CD8 memory. Leukapheresis yielded between about 0.85 and 10 billion PBMCs per donor.

The germline V gene supplies CDR1 SGHRS and CDR2 YFSETQ. For this chain, trimming is 0 bases at the V end and 3 bases at the J end, and the number of junction bases without a gene match is 9. The CDR3 has 17 amino acids, counting the end cysteine and phenylalanine. Of the read, only the CDR3 DNA is kept; its 51 bases are in frame from base 1. What the work shows at the level of the full study, not this receptor alone: Larger estimated clonotype richness was generally found for naive subsets than for memory subsets. Rarefaction of sorted-subset datasets indicated incomplete sequencing despite the large sequencing depth. Sampling was limited to blood, and TCR repertoires in tissue likely differ from TCR repertoires in blood. The genetic and exposure-history diversity represented was limited by the small number of donors. Sharing across several donors was observed for about 5% of naive CD4, less than 4% of naive CD8, around 2.5% of memory CD4, and about 0.38% of memory CD8 clonotypes. Pairwise subsampling indicated that sequencing depth was expected to affect the degree of clonotype sharing among donors. Compared with non-shared clonotypes, the clonotypes found in all four sorted-subset donors had higher generation probabilities.

The donors were healthy, HIV-negative adults who had no recently reported acute infections or vaccinations. All donors were Caucasian adults living in Nashville, Tennessee, USA. CD4+ T cells were enriched through magnetic negative selection, after which naive cells were positively selected on CD45RA and the remaining negative fraction served as the memory subset. Blood was obtained by leukapheresis, after which PBMCs were separated by Ficoll-Histopaque density gradient centrifugation and cryopreserved in liquid nitrogen vapor phase. Analytical flow cytometry was used to check the purity and quantity of every magnetically sorted T cell population. Genomic DNA was isolated from every sorted fraction and measured by UV absorbance on a Nanodrop 2000c.

This sequence originates from a man between 18 and 29 years old in good health. Source material: naive CD4+ T cells sorted from blood. The cell subset or site label, read with the paper, signifies: CD45RA+ positively selected. The rearranged chain carries TRBV5-1 and TRBJ2-1; 7 middle bases align to TRBD2. The DNA sequence follows: TGCGCCAGCAGCTTGGATCCAGGGAGGGCCTACTACAATGAGCAGTTCTTC. The encoded protein is CASSLDPGRAYYNEQFF.